These 19 T cell receptor beta chains share one sample of origin, sequenced in a study of T cells after yellow fever vaccination. A single record per CDR3 protein comes from TCRdb applying MiXCR to the 5' RACE reads. The data show tens of thousands of distinct CDR3 sequences, around 7% seen once. Sample: CD8+ T cells sorted from PBMCs, taken approximately 11 days after the first yellow fever vaccination. The receptor source for this set is a man aged 18 to 30 who received the YFV17D yellow fever vaccine.

The chain uses TRBV7-2 and TRBJ2-1, with 12 bases that match TRBD2. This CDR3 has 17 amino acids. Trimming took 5 bases from V and 4 from J; bases not matched to a gene: 9. In germline, CDR1 is SGHTA, CDR2 FQGNSA. The CDR3 protein is CASSGSGGTSGYNEQFF. The CDR3 coding sequence is TGTGCCAGCAGCGGAAGTGGGGGGACTAGCGGGTACAATGAGCAGTTCTTC. The whole variable domain, remainder taken from reference TRBV7-2 and TRBJ2-1, is GAGVSQSPSNKVTEKGKDVELRCDPISGHTALYWYRQSLGQGLEFLIYFQGNSAPDKSGLPSDRFSAERTGGSVSTLTIQRTQQEDSAVYLCASSGSGGTSGYNEQFFGPGTRLTVL.

V and J are TRBV11-2 and TRBJ2-1, with D maybe TRBD1 (6 bases). Looked up from germline, CDR1 is SGHAT and CDR2 is FQNNGV. The CDR3 sequence is 12 residues long. The germline V and J ends were trimmed by 5 bases and 10 bases, with 12 bases remaining between them. This CDR3 is CASSPPRGEQFF. In DNA form, the CDR3 reads TGTGCCAGCAGCCCCCCCAGGGGAGAGCAGTTCTTC.

This clonotype showed up many times. The chain carries TRBV11-1 and TRBJ2-7; TRBD2 matches 7 bases. The germline CDR1 and CDR2 sequences are SGHAT and FQDESV (reference sequence). The CDR3 loop spans 13 amino acids. V shed 4 bases, J shed 3 bases, and the junction held 3 bases outside the gene matches. CDR3: CASSSSGGYEQYV. The CDR3 DNA is TGTGCCAGCAGCTCATCGGGGGGCTACGAGCAGTACGTC.

The rearrangement joins TRBV12-3 or TRBV12-4 to TRBJ2-1; a possible D gene is TRBD1 (5 bases). V was trimmed by 2 bases and J by 8 bases, leaving 13 bases between them. This CDR3 has 14 residues. In DNA, the CDR3 is TGTGCCAGCAGTTTATTGGCAGGGTTCCATGAGCAGTTCTTC. Translated: CASSLLAGFHEQFF.

This clonotype was seen more than once but under ten times. The chain recombines TRBV14 with TRBJ2-5, with 10 bases matching TRBD2. The germline gives CDR1 SGHDN, CDR2 FVKESK. V shed 4 bases, J shed 2 bases, and the junction held 10 bases outside the gene matches. The CDR3 is 17 amino acids. DNA of the CDR3: TGTGCCAGCAGCCTCCCGGAATATAGCGGGGGGCAAGAGACCCAGTACTTC. This translates into CASSLPEYSGGQETQYF.

The genes are TRBV6-2 or TRBV6-3 and TRBJ1-1; D is unclear. CDR3 length equals 15 residues. V dropped 0 bases and J dropped 1 base, with 9 bases sitting between them. Germline lookup yields CDR1 MNHEY and CDR2 SVGEGT. CDR3 residues: CASSYSSETNTEAFF. The CDR3 DNA follows: TGTGCCAGCAGTTACTCGTCAGAGACGAACACTGAAGCTTTCTTT.

This clonotype was observed at least ten times. The chain employs TRBV12-5 and TRBJ2-1; TRBD2 aligns across 11 bases. The CDR3 loop spans 15 amino acids. After removal of 6 bases from V and 6 bases from J, the junction contained 7 bases not matched to a gene. The germline V gene encodes CDR1 LGHNT and CDR2 FRNRAP. CDR3 DNA sequence: TGTGCTAGTGGCCATGGGACTAGCGGAGTCAATGAGCAGTTCTTC. Protein: CASGHGTSGVNEQFF.

Ten or more counts support this clonotype. The chain couples TRBV7-8 to TRBJ2-3; a weak D match, TRBD1 (5 bases). Germline V gene sequence: CDR1 SGHVS, CDR2 FQNEAQ. CDR3 length: 16 amino acids. Deletions cut 1 base from V and 1 base from J, with 12 bases between. CDR3 residues: CASSLGTGFGTDTQYF. CDR3 in DNA: TGTGCCAGCAGCTTAGGCACAGGTTTCGGCACAGATACGCAGTATTTT.

The table lists this clonotype with many counts. V is TRBV29-1 and J is TRBJ2-2, with D possibly TRBD2 on 6 matching bases. V lost 4 bases, J lost 3 bases, and 6 bases lay in between. Germline V gene sequence: CDR1 SQVTM, CDR2 ANQGSEA. The CDR3 spans 12 residues. The CDR3, as DNA: TGCAGCGTTGGGGACTACACCGGGGAGCTGTTTTTT. This gives the protein CSVGDYTGELFF.

This clonotype turned up a few times. This chain connects TRBV7-9 to TRBJ1-2; perhaps TRBD1 as D (6 bases). CDR1 and CDR2 from the germline V gene are SEHNR and FQNEAQ (reference sequence). This CDR3 has 15 amino acids. V was shortened by 5 bases and J by 5 bases, with 18 bases between the two germline ends. The CDR3 sequence: CASSTWGAQGYGYTF. The CDR3 DNA is TGTGCCAGCAGCACCTGGGGGGCCCAAGGGTATGGCTACACCTTC.

This chain connects TRBV6-1 to TRBJ2-3; D is unclear. V was clipped by 3 bases and J by 4 bases, with 11 bases between them. Germline values: CDR1 MNHNS, CDR2 SASEGT. CDR3 length: 14 residues. CDR3 residues: CASSDPYYPDTQYF. Written as DNA, the CDR3 is TGTGCCAGCAGTGATCCCTACTATCCAGATACGCAGTATTTT.

This clonotype was found a few times. V and J are TRBV7-8 and TRBJ2-7; the D is unclear. Trimming left V 3 bases short and J 2 bases short, with 8 bases between. The germline CDR1 and CDR2 sequences are SGHVS and FQNEAQ. The CDR3 consists of 13 residues. The CDR3, as DNA: TGTGCCAGCAGCTTTCGGCCTACCTACGAGCAGTACGTC. Encoded protein: CASSFRPTYEQYV.

There are many counts of this clonotype. V usage is TRBV4-3 and J usage is TRBJ1-2; D is unresolved. CDR1 LGHNA and CDR2 YSLEER come from the germline V gene. Trimming took off 1 base at V and 4 bases at J, with 13 bases between the two ends. The CDR3 is 15 residues long. The CDR3 DNA sequence: TGCGCCAGCAGCCAAGTTATAGGAACTTCCTATGGCTACACCTTC. As protein: CASSQVIGTSYGYTF.

J is TRBJ2-2 and V is TRBV7-7; D call uncertain. Germline V gives CDR1 SSHAT, CDR2 FNYEAQ (reference sequence). V shed 1 base and J shed 8 bases, with 8 bases lying between them. The CDR3 has 13 amino acids. CDR3 protein: CASSLGEAGELFF. Here the CDR3 DNA reads TGTGCCAGCAGCTTAGGCGAGGCGGGGGAGCTGTTTTTT.

This clonotype was counted ten times or more. The V and J genes are TRBV25-1 and TRBJ2-2; 7 bases map to TRBD2. CDR3 length equals 14 residues. Germline V gene sequence: CDR1 MGHDK, CDR2 SYGVNS. J lost 6 bases, V lost 3 bases, and 4 bases had no gene match. The CDR3 DNA follows: TGTGCCAGCAGTGAGGCGGGGGAGGCCGGGGAGCTGTTTTTT. Translation: CASSEAGEAGELFF.

The V call is TRBV19, the J call TRBJ2-7; the D gene is possibly TRBD2 (6 bases). The length of the CDR3 is 14 residues. The V gene lost 4 bases and the J gene lost 3 bases, with 13 bases spanning the gap. Germline CDR1 is LNHDA and CDR2 is SQIVND (reference sequence). As DNA, the CDR3 is TGTGCCAGTAGTACCCTCGGGGGAGACTACGAGCAGTACTTC. It codes for CASSTLGGDYEQYF.

This chain joins TRBV7-9 and TRBJ2-5, with D unresolved. Germline-derived CDR1 and CDR2 are SEHNR and FQNEAQ (reference sequence). Trimming left V 1 base short and J 4 bases short, with 10 bases between. CDR3 length: 14 residues. In DNA, the CDR3 is TGTGCCAGCAGCTTAGAGGGCGGATTAGAGACCCAGTACTTC. Amino acid sequence: CASSLEGGLETQYF.

This clonotype came up many times. V usage is TRBV6-5 and J usage is TRBJ2-7, with 10 bases aligning to TRBD2. The CDR3 is 16 amino acids. The germline CDR1 and CDR2 sequences are MNHEY and SVGAGI. V lost 2 bases to trimming and J lost 0 bases; unmatched junction nucleotides: 4. This CDR3 is CASSYRASGGSYEQYF. CDR3 nucleotide sequence: TGTGCCAGCAGTTACCGGGCTAGCGGGGGCTCCTACGAGCAGTACTTC.

Only a few counts were recorded for this clonotype. V usage is TRBV4-1 and J usage is TRBJ1-1; TRBD1 is a possible D gene (6 bases). V was pared by 4 bases and J by 1 base, with 13 bases between. The CDR3 has 15 residues. Germline V CDR1 and CDR2: MGHRA, YSYEKL. CDR3: CASSPWGRGNTEAFF. CDR3 sequence (DNA): TGCGCCAGCAGCCCATGGGGCAGGGGGAACACTGAAGCTTTCTTT.